One sample yielded the 28 T cell receptor beta chains listed below, sequenced in a study of T cell responses to AZD1222 COVID-19 vaccine. Libraries were prepared by immunoSEQ multiplex PCR; TCRdb keeps only in-frame clonotypes and omits some of them. The sample includes roughly 150,000 clones, 92% of them seen just once. The sequencing here drew on peripheral blood, taken 28 days after the second AZD1222 dose. The receptors originated from an adult who received the AZD1222 COVID-19 vaccine.

The chain recombines TRBV18 with TRBJ1-1; the D gene is possibly TRBD1 (5 bases). The V end was cut by 6 bases, the J end by 1 base, with 12 bases between. The CDR3 loop spans 14 amino acids. Per germline, CDR1 KGHSH and CDR2 LQKENI. The CDR3 nucleotides read TGTGCCAGCTCCATAAGGGGACGGAACACTGAAGCTTTCTTT. Protein sequence: CASSIRGRNTEAFF.

This clone was seen just once. V usage is TRBV19 and J usage is TRBJ1-2, with 7 bases aligning to TRBD1. The germline gives CDR1 LNHDA, CDR2 SQIVND (reference sequence). With V trimmed by 5 bases and J by 5 bases, 5 bases remained unmatched. The CDR3 runs 13 residues. The CDR3, as DNA: TGTGCCAGTAGTGCGGACAGGCGGTATGGCTACACCTTC. This sequence encodes CASSADRRYGYTF.

The genes are TRBV28 and TRBJ1-1, with 8 bases identical to TRBD1. This CDR3 region has 15 residues. Germline assignment: CDR1 MDHEN and CDR2 SYDVKM. Unmatched junction bases numbered 9, after V lost 3 bases and J lost 6 bases. CDR3 sequence: CASSFWTGRGAEAFF. As DNA, the CDR3 is TGTGCCAGCAGTTTTTGGACAGGGCGGGGCGCTGAAGCTTTCTTT.

The V gene is TRBV6-1, the J gene TRBJ1-1, with TRBD1 matching over 7 bases. V was pared by 7 bases and J by 0 bases, with 8 bases of the junction left unmatched. The CDR3 has 15 residues. Germline values: CDR1 MNHNS, CDR2 SASEGT. CDR3: CASIRRGTMNTEAFF. CDR3 nucleotides: TGTGCCAGCATCCGCAGGGGGACTATGAACACTGAAGCTTTCTTT.

The chain couples TRBV9 to TRBJ2-5, with 8 bases fitting TRBD2. There are 15 residues in the CDR3. Losses at the gene ends were 0 bases for V and 5 bases for J; bases not matched to a gene: 6. From germline, CDR1 is SGDLS and CDR2 YYNGEE. The CDR3 loop reads CASSVASGRSETQYF. In DNA form, the CDR3 reads TGTGCCAGCAGCGTAGCAAGCGGGAGATCGGAGACCCAGTACTTC.

For this clone: Distinct nucleotide sequences in the sample also encode this CDR3. V is TRBV5-1 and J is TRBJ2-2; D unclear. This CDR3 is 14 amino acids long. The V end lost 4 bases, the J end lost 4 bases, and 11 bases lay between the germline ends. Germline CDR1 and CDR2: SGHRS and YFSETQ. In DNA, the CDR3 is TGCGCCAGCAGCCTTCCTTCTTCCACCGGGGAGCTGTTTTTT. Its protein product is CASSLPSSTGELFF.

V and J are TRBV28 and TRBJ2-1; 10 bases map to TRBD2. V lost 7 bases and J lost 7; bases outside the gene matches: 10. The germline V gene encodes CDR1 MDHEN and CDR2 SYDVKM. The CDR3 totals 15 residues. CDR3 in DNA: TGTGCCAGCAACTCCCCCGCTAGCGGGAGTAATGAGCAGTTCTTC. Protein: CASNSPASGSNEQFF.

The chain joins TRBV2 to TRBJ1-5, with a possible D match to TRBD1 (5 bases). Trimming removed 7 bases from V and 4 bases from J, with 11 bases in between. This CDR3 has 13 residues. Germline lookup yields CDR1 SNHLY and CDR2 FYNNEI. The CDR3 spells CASKGEGNQPQHF. DNA of the CDR3: TGTGCCAGCAAGGGAGAGGGGAATCAGCCCCAGCATTTT.

The rearrangement uses TRBV7-9 and TRBJ2-2, with TRBD2 as a possible D gene (5 bases). The V gene lost 6 bases and the J gene lost 3 bases, with 17 bases spanning the gap. Germline assignment: CDR1 SEHNR and CDR2 FQNEAQ (reference sequence). This CDR3 has 16 residues. The CDR3 DNA is TGTGCCAGCAGGCCGTCGGCGGGTGTCTACACCGGGGAGCTGTTTTTT. Its protein is CASRPSAGVYTGELFF.

This chain joins TRBV2 and TRBJ2-5; D not resolved. The length of the CDR3 is 12 residues. Germline V lookup: CDR1 SNHLY, CDR2 FYNNEI. V lost 2 bases and J 5 bases, leaving 6 bases between the germline ends. CDR3 amino acids: CASSELAETQYF. CDR3 in DNA: TGTGCCAGCAGTGAATTGGCTGAGACCCAGTACTTC.

The chain combines TRBV6-5 with TRBJ1-2, with no clear D. The CDR3 length is 14 residues. Between the trimmed V and J ends, which lost 2 bases and 3 bases, there was a span of 10 bases. The germline CDR1 and CDR2 sequences are MNHEY and SVGAGI. The CDR3 sequence: CASSYERSYYGYTF. The DNA of the CDR3 is TGTGCCAGCAGTTACGAGAGGAGTTACTATGGCTACACCTTC.

In its sample, this clone was seen a few times. The chain combines TRBV7-2 with TRBJ1-2; 9 nucleotides agree with TRBD1. V shed 1 base and J 4 bases; nucleotides not matched to a gene: 1. The CDR3 is made up of 14 amino acids. Germline V gene data show CDR1 as SGHTA and CDR2 as FQGNSA. CDR3 protein: CASSLGGQGYGYTF. Here the CDR3 DNA reads TGTGCCAGCAGCTTAGGGGGACAGGGCTATGGCTACACCTTC.

The chain combines TRBV7-9 with TRBJ2-7; D uncertain. Trimming took 5 bases from V and 6 from J, leaving 17 bases between them. Germline V gene sequence: CDR1 SEHNR, CDR2 FQNEAQ (reference sequence). The CDR3 extends over 14 amino acids. The CDR3: CASSPGPIRSEQYF. Written as DNA, the CDR3 is TGTGCCAGCAGCCCCGGGCCTATTAGGAGCGAGCAGTACTTC.

V usage is TRBV19 and J usage is TRBJ1-1; D gene unclear. CDR1 and CDR2 from the germline V gene are LNHDA and SQIVND (reference sequence). This CDR3 spans 14 amino acids. Trimming removed 7 bases at V and 1 base at J, with 13 bases between. The CDR3 sequence is CASTHPRENTEAFF. The CDR3 nucleotides read TGTGCCAGTACTCACCCGCGGGAGAACACTGAAGCTTTCTTT.

V and J are TRBV6-5 and TRBJ2-2, with D perhaps matching TRBD2 (5 bases). Germline CDR1 and CDR2: MNHEY and SVGAGI. The CDR3 covers 14 residues. Trimming removed 7 bases at V and 4 bases at J, with 13 bases between. The CDR3 loop reads CASTRGPGTGELFF. Here the CDR3 DNA reads TGTGCCAGCACTCGGGGTCCGGGCACCGGGGAGCTGTTTTTT.

Notes on this clone: Other DNA sequences in the sample encode the same CDR3. The J gene is TRBJ1-4, the V gene TRBV9; a possible D gene is TRBD1 (5 bases). Germline V gene data show CDR1 as SGDLS and CDR2 as YYNGEE. Deletions cut 2 bases from V and 6 bases from J, with 8 bases between. This CDR3 spans 13 amino acids. The CDR3 DNA follows: TGTGCCAGCAGCGTGGGGACGGATGAAAAACTGTTTTTT. Residues: CASSVGTDEKLFF.

In DNA form, the CDR3 reads TGTGCCTTGTCGGGGGATAGCACTGAAGCTTTCTTT. Its protein product is CALSGDSTEAFF. This chain links TRBV24-1 with TRBJ1-1; tentative D call: TRBD1 (5 bases). The germline CDR1 and CDR2 sequences are KGHDR and SFDVKD. V lost 12 bases and J 4 bases, leaving 14 bases between the germline ends. This CDR3 contains 12 residues.

The V and J genes are TRBV15 and TRBJ2-2; D is uncertain. The length of the CDR3 is 13 residues. Germline values: CDR1 LNHNV, CDR2 YYDKDF (reference sequence). Trimming shortened V by 2 bases and J by 2 bases, and 3 bases separated the two germline ends. The CDR3 DNA is TGTGCCACCAGCAGACTAAACACCGGGGAGCTGTTTTTT. Protein product: CATSRLNTGELFF.

The chain employs TRBV19 and TRBJ1-4; no reliable D call. The CDR3 extends over 16 amino acids. V shed 3 bases and J shed 3 bases, with 14 bases lying between them. Looked up from germline, CDR1 is LNHDA and CDR2 is SQIVND (reference sequence). The CDR3 is CASSIRSDLANEKLFF. The CDR3 bases are TGTGCCAGTAGTATTAGGTCGGATTTGGCTAATGAAAAACTGTTTTTT.

This clone is a singleton in its sample. The chain joins TRBV10-1 to TRBJ1-1; maybe TRBD1 (5 bases). CDR1 and CDR2 from the germline V gene are WNHNN and SYGVQD (reference sequence). V shed 2 bases and J shed 8 bases, with 12 bases lying between them. CDR3 size: 13 residues. This CDR3 is CASSEGTGVEAFF. CDR3 in DNA: TGCGCCAGCAGTGAGGGCACAGGAGTGGAAGCTTTCTTT.

The chain joins TRBV2 to TRBJ1-1; a weak D match, TRBD1 (6 bases). From germline, CDR1 is SNHLY and CDR2 FYNNEI. The CDR3 has 13 residues. Trimming shortened V by 3 bases and J by 2 bases, and 7 bases separated the two germline ends. CDR3 loop: CASSEDSNTEAFF. The CDR3 nucleotides are TGTGCCAGCAGTGAGGACAGTAACACTGAAGCTTTCTTT.

This clone was observed a single time. This rearrangement joins TRBV18 to TRBJ2-7, with TRBD1 identical over 10 bases. Trimming cost V 1 base and J 2 bases; bases outside gene matches: 2. Germline assignment: CDR1 KGHSH and CDR2 LQKENI. The CDR3 is 15 amino acids. The chain's CDR3 is CASSPRQGATYEQYF. For the CDR3, the DNA is TGTGCCAGCTCACCACGACAGGGGGCAACCTACGAGCAGTACTTC. Complete variable domain (other parts from reference TRBV18 and TRBJ2-7): NAGVMQNPRHLVRRRGQEARLRCSPMKGHSHVYWYRQLPEEGLKFMVYLQKENIIDESGMPKERFSAEFPKEGPSILRIQQVVRGDSAAYFCASSPRQGATYEQYFGPGTRLTVT.

The chain links TRBV6-5 to TRBJ2-3; D ambiguous. The germline CDR1 and CDR2 sequences are MNHEY and SVGAGI. The CDR3 sequence is 13 residues long. Trimming stripped 8 bases from V and 3 bases from J, with 12 bases between. DNA of the CDR3: TGTGCCAGCGCCGGGTGGGAAACAGATACGCAGTATTTT. It specifies CASAGWETDTQYF.

There are a few counts of this clone. The chain links TRBV20-1 to TRBJ2-7; D gene unclear. Germline CDR1 is DFQATT and CDR2 is SNEGSKA (reference sequence). V was shortened by 6 bases and J by 3 bases, with 9 bases between the two germline ends. This CDR3 contains 11 residues. CDR3 sequence (DNA): TGCAGTGCCCCTTGGGTCTACGAGCAGTACTTC. Translation: CSAPWVYEQYF.

The gene calls are TRBV3-1 (or the pseudogene TRBV3-2) and TRBJ2-7; the match to TRBD1 covers 7 bases. The CDR3 loop spans 15 amino acids. After removal of 3 bases from V and 2 bases from J, the junction contained 7 bases not matched to a gene. The germline V gene encodes CDR1 LGHDT and CDR2 YNNKEL (reference sequence). This chain's CDR3 is CASSQMTGSAYEQYF. DNA for the CDR3: TGTGCCAGCAGCCAGATGACAGGGAGTGCCTACGAGCAGTACTTC.

The chain combines TRBV27 with TRBJ1-2, with 8 bases fitting TRBD1. The CDR3 has 15 residues. CDR1 is MNHEY and CDR2 is SMNVEV in the germline V gene (reference sequence). J gave up 3 bases and V 5 bases, and 8 bases lay outside the gene matches. Here the CDR3 reads CASSGRQGRDYGYTF. CDR3 nucleotides: TGTGCCAGCAGTGGCAGACAGGGGAGGGACTATGGCTACACCTTC.

The V and J genes are TRBV10-2 and TRBJ2-7, with D perhaps TRBD1 (5 bases). The germline CDR1 and CDR2 sequences are WSHSY and SAAADI. Trimming cost V 5 bases and J 0 bases, with 14 bases left between them. The CDR3 is 15 residues long. In nucleotides, the CDR3 is TGCGCCAGCAGTCGTAGACAGCCAAACTCCTACGAGCAGTACTTC. This gives the protein CASSRRQPNSYEQYF.

The CDR3 DNA sequence: TGTGCCAGCGGCATGGGGCGACCTTACAATGAGCAGTTCTTC. It specifies CASGMGRPYNEQFF. The chain has TRBV11-3 and TRBJ2-1, with D possibly matching TRBD1 (5 bases). V was clipped by 8 bases and J by 4 bases, with 15 bases between them. In germline, CDR1 is SGHNT, CDR2 YENEEA. The CDR3 has 14 residues. The variable domain in full, completed from reference TRBV11-3 and TRBJ2-1, reads EAGVVQSPRYKIIEKKQPVAFWCNPISGHNTLYWYLQNLGQGPELLIRYENEEAVDDSQLPKDRFSAERLKGVDSTLKIQPAELGDSAVYLCASGMGRPYNEQFFGPGTRLTVL.